This T cell receptor (beta chain) emerged from a study of blood T cell repertoires in COVID-19. About the research overall: The samples span acute and convalescent COVID-19 from the United States, Italy and Spain. PBMCs, B-cell-depleted T cells, or T cells provided the cDNA or gDNA that made up the material.

The CDR3 runs to 16 residues. Germline values: CDR1 SEHNR, CDR2 FQNEAQ (reference sequence). The V and J ends lost 5 bases and 4 bases, in that order; junction bases with no gene match: 3. Per the original methods: Reference gene primers were amplified, and this amplification served to estimate nucleated cell counts. Libraries were prepared by immunoSEQ multiplex PCR; TCRdb keeps only in-frame clonotypes and omits some of them. V, J and clone size are those of that table, while D and trimming were read from the DNA. The sample records 20,000 to 25,000 clones, over 75% being singletons. The chain couples TRBV7-9 to TRBJ2-3, with TRBD2 identical over 16 bases. This TCR derives from a woman older than 75 with acute or convalescent COVID-19. Sequencing used peripheral blood. CDR3 sequence (DNA): TGTGCCAGCAGCCCTGGGACTAGCGGGGGGGCAGATACGCAGTATTTT. This sequence encodes CASSPGTSGGADTQYF.